Below are 13 T cell receptor beta chains sequenced from a single sample in a study of vaccination and CD4 T cells after COVID-19 (dated by TCRdb to 2022 to 2024). The intended sense of this specimen's treatment or condition label: approximately nine-day PBMC culture with coronavirus spike peptide pools or control peptides (ViraFEST assay). The method was PCR. This sample was sequenced with an Illumina iSeq 100. DNA from cultured CD4+ T cells was subjected to TCR sequencing with the Oncomine TCR Beta short-read assay at the Johns Hopkins FTIC core. In-frame beta chains were kept once TCRdb had trimmed the public reads at Q25 with fastp and called clones with MiXCR. Every CDR3 protein is listed once, alongside the most common genes and DNA of its rows. The sample records about 19,000 distinct CDR3 sequences, around two fifths of which are singletons. In total, the top ten clones hold 14% of the sample.

Antigens of these TCRs are unknown. Sequences were obtained from cultured CD4+ T cells from blood. The receptors were gathered from a human donor with COVID-19.

The J gene is TRBJ2-5, the V gene TRBV7-9, with D tentatively TRBD1 (6 bases). This CDR3 region has 14 residues. V lost 5 bases and J 5 bases, leaving 15 bases between the germline ends. CDR1 is SEHNR and CDR2 is FQNEAQ in the germline V gene (reference sequence). CDR3 in DNA: TGTGCCAGCAGCGAAAACAGGGCAGGTGAGACCCAGTACTTC. This encodes CASSENRAGETQYF.

This clonotype has a handful of counts. The rearrangement uses TRBV7-2 and TRBJ1-3, with unresolved D. Germline CDR1 reads SGHTA; CDR2 reads FQGNSA. Trimming removed 1 base from V and 2 bases from J, with 9 bases in between. The CDR3 totals 15 residues. The CDR3 DNA follows: TGTGCCAGCAGCTTAGACTCACACCCTGGAAACACCATATATTTT. Translating it yields CASSLDSHPGNTIYF.

The gene calls are TRBV11-2 and TRBJ1-1, with no clear D. V gave up 5 bases and J gave up 11 bases, with 12 bases separating them. Looked up from germline, CDR1 is SGHAT and CDR2 is FQNNGV. The CDR3 has 11 amino acids. The CDR3 coding sequence is TGTGCCAGCAGCCAAGGACCTACCGCTTTCTTT. Protein product: CASSQGPTAFF.

The chain recombines TRBV7-3 with TRBJ2-2, with a tentative D call TRBD1 (7 bases). The CDR3 length is 14 residues. The germline V and J ends were trimmed by 6 bases and 4 bases, with 12 bases remaining between them. CDR1 and CDR2 from the germline V gene are SGHTA and FQGTGA. CDR3 residues: CASRNQGGTGELFF. Here the CDR3 DNA reads TGTGCCAGCAGGAACCAGGGGGGCACCGGGGAGCTGTTTTTT.

The rearrangement joins TRBV5-1 to TRBJ2-7, with TRBD1 matching over 11 bases. V was clipped by 0 bases and J by 6 bases; unmatched bases: 5. This CDR3 contains 15 residues. The V gene's germline CDR1 is SGHRS and CDR2 YFSETQ. CDR3 DNA sequence: TGCGCCAGCAGCTTGGGGGACAGGGGGATTGGCGAGCAGTACTTC. It encodes CASSLGDRGIGEQYF.

This sequence joins TRBV18 and TRBJ2-4, with D perhaps given as TRBD1 or TRBD2 (5 bases each). This CDR3 has 16 residues. Germline V gene data show CDR1 as KGHSH and CDR2 as LQKENI. V lost 6 bases and J lost 2, with 17 bases in between. This chain's CDR3 is CASSPQPGTTKNIQYF. CDR3 bases: TGTGCCAGCTCCCCGCAACCCGGGACGACCAAAAACATTCAGTACTTC.

The chain recombines TRBV6-4 with TRBJ1-1, with a possible D match to TRBD1 (5 bases). The CDR3 extends over 14 amino acids. V was clipped by 4 bases and J by 3 bases, with 12 bases between them. Germline V CDR1 and CDR2: MRHNA, SNTAGT. CDR3 protein: CASSVTGGDTEAFF. The CDR3 nucleotides read TGTGCCAGCAGTGTCACGGGGGGGGACACTGAAGCTTTCTTT.

This clonotype was seen a handful of times. The CDR3 spells CASSQGTDSPLHF. Here the CDR3 DNA reads TGCGCCAGCAGCCAAGGGACAGATTCACCCCTCCACTTT. The chain employs TRBV5-1 and TRBJ1-6; 7 nucleotides line up with TRBD1. The germline V gene has CDR1 SGHRS and CDR2 YFSETQ. CDR3 length equals 13 residues. V lost 4 bases to trimming and J lost 8 bases; unmatched junction nucleotides: 3.

The chain combines TRBV20-1 with TRBJ1-3; 7 bases are shared with TRBD1. The CDR3 has 15 residues. Trimming removed 1 base from V and 3 bases from J; junction bases left unmatched: 6. Germline V gives CDR1 DFQATT, CDR2 SNEGSKA (reference sequence). CDR3 protein: CSARVGDSGGNTIYF. In nucleotides, the CDR3 is TGCAGTGCTAGAGTCGGGGACAGTGGTGGAAACACCATATATTTT.

V gene TRBV19 combines with J gene TRBJ2-3; TRBD2 matches at 12 bases. The CDR3 loop spans 19 amino acids. Germline CDR1 LNHDA, CDR2 SQIVND (reference sequence). J was trimmed by 1 base and V by 6 bases; bases with no gene match: 14. The CDR3 protein is CASSQGRLAGGRGTDTQYF. CDR3 sequence (DNA): TGTGCCAGTAGCCAGGGTCGCCTAGCGGGGGGGCGAGGCACAGATACGCAGTATTTT.

V gene TRBV28 combines with J gene TRBJ2-7; the D gene is possibly TRBD2 (6 bases). Germline V gives CDR1 MDHEN, CDR2 SYDVKM. The CDR3 consists of 15 residues. V lost 6 bases to trimming and J lost 0 bases, with 15 bases between them. CDR3 loop: CASSLRGISSYEQYF. CDR3 coding DNA: TGTGCCAGCAGCCTCCGGGGGATTAGCTCCTACGAGCAGTACTTC.

This clonotype was seen more than once but under ten times. The chain combines TRBV7-2 with TRBJ1-1; D may be TRBD1 (5 bases). This CDR3 is built from 15 residues. The V gene's germline CDR1 is SGHTA and CDR2 FQGNSA. Trimming pared 1 base from V and 4 bases from J, leaving 13 bases between. This CDR3 is CASSLELRAVTEAFF. The CDR3 bases are TGTGCCAGCAGCTTAGAGCTCAGGGCAGTCACTGAAGCTTTCTTT.

This clonotype was seen a few times. J is TRBJ1-1 and V is TRBV27; D ambiguous. The CDR3 runs 15 residues. V was pared by 7 bases and J by 0 bases, with 15 bases between. The V gene's germline CDR1 is MNHEY and CDR2 SMNVEV (reference sequence). The CDR3 bases are TGTGCCAGCAAAGAGATTAGATCTTTGAACACTGAAGCTTTCTTT. Amino acids: CASKEIRSLNTEAFF.